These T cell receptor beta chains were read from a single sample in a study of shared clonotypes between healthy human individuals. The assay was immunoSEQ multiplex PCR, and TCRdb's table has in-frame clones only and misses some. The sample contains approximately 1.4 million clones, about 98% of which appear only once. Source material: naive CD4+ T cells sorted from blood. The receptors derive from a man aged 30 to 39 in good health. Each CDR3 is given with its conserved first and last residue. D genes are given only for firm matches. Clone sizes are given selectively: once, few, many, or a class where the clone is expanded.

CDR3 protein: CASNHLAGGGNEQFF
CDR3 DNA: TGTGCCAGCAATCACTTAGCGGGAGGCGGAAATGAGCAGTTCTTC
V gene: TRBV2
CDR3 length: 15
J gene: TRBJ2-1
clone size: NA
D gene: TRBD2

CDR3 protein: CATRPETIWDEQFF
CDR3 DNA: TGCGCCACCCGGCCGGAGACGATTTGGGATGAGCAGTTCTTC
V gene: TRBV5-1
CDR3 length: 14
J gene: TRBJ2-1
clone size: NA
D gene: NA

CDR3 protein: CASSSRVLAGGGTDTQYF
CDR3 DNA: TGTGCCAGCAGCAGCCGGGTTCTAGCGGGAGGGGGCACAGATACGCAGTATTTT
V gene: TRBV7-9
CDR3 length: 18
J gene: TRBJ2-3
clone size: once
D gene: TRBD2

CDR3 protein: CASSPHRLYYSNQPQHF
CDR3 DNA: TGTGCCAGCAGCCCGCATAGGCTCTATTATAGCAATCAGCCCCAGCATTTT
V gene: TRBV7-8
CDR3 length: 17
J gene: TRBJ1-5
clone size: NA
D gene: NA

CDR3 protein: CASSLDIPSGSSAQFF
CDR3 DNA: TGTGCCAGCAGCTTAGATATCCCTAGCGGGAGCAGTGCGCAGTTCTTC
V gene: TRBV7-8
CDR3 length: 16
J gene: TRBJ2-1
clone size: NA
D gene: TRBD2

CDR3 protein: CASSVAGDRAYEQYF
CDR3 DNA: TGTGCCAGCAGCGTAGCTGGGGACCGAGCCTACGAGCAGTACTTC
V gene: TRBV9
CDR3 length: 15
J gene: TRBJ2-7
clone size: NA
D gene: NA

CDR3 protein: CASSPWTSGSDSYNEQFF
CDR3 DNA: TGTGCCAGCTCACCTTGGACTAGCGGGAGTGACTCCTACAATGAGCAGTTCTTC
V gene: TRBV18
CDR3 length: 18
J gene: TRBJ2-1
clone size: NA
D gene: TRBD2

CDR3 protein: CASSSINEKLFF
CDR3 DNA: TGTGCCAGCAGCTCTATAAATGAAAAACTGTTTTTT
V gene: TRBV5-4
CDR3 length: 12
J gene: TRBJ1-4
clone size: NA
D gene: NA

CDR3 protein: CASSTPRQVGGYTF
CDR3 DNA: TGCGCCAGCAGCACCCCGCGACAGGTGGGCGGCTACACCTTC
V gene: TRBV4-1
CDR3 length: 14
J gene: TRBJ1-2
clone size: NA
D gene: NA

CDR3 protein: CASSLHLAGGPDSYNEQFF
CDR3 DNA: TGTGCCAGCAGCTTACATCTAGCGGGAGGGCCTGATTCCTACAATGAGCAGTTCTTC
V gene: TRBV7-9
CDR3 length: 19
J gene: TRBJ2-1
clone size: NA
D gene: TRBD2

CDR3 protein: CASSLAGAGEQYF
CDR3 DNA: TGTGCCAGCAGCTTAGCGGGGGCAGGCGAGCAGTACTTC
V gene: TRBV7-9
CDR3 length: 13
J gene: TRBJ2-7
clone size: NA
D gene: NA

CDR3 protein: CASNPPGQGFTEQFF
CDR3 DNA: TGTGCCAGCAACCCGCCGGGACAGGGGTTTACTGAGCAGTTCTTC
V gene: TRBV28
CDR3 length: 15
J gene: TRBJ2-1
clone size: NA
D gene: TRBD1

CDR3 protein: CASSLTMDEAFF
CDR3 DNA: TGTGCCAGCAGCTTAACGATGGATGAAGCTTTCTTT
V gene: TRBV7-9
CDR3 length: 12
J gene: TRBJ1-1
clone size: NA
D gene: NA

CDR3 protein: CASRMGSGRAGDTQYF
CDR3 DNA: TGTGCCAGCAGGATGGGTAGCGGGAGAGCCGGAGATACGCAGTATTTT
V gene: TRBV2
CDR3 length: 16
J gene: TRBJ2-3
clone size: NA
D gene: TRBD2

CDR3 protein: CASSLGREEQFF
CDR3 DNA: TGTGCCAGCAGCTTGGGTCGGGAAGAGCAGTTCTTC
V gene: TRBV11-3
CDR3 length: 12
J gene: TRBJ2-1
clone size: NA
D gene: NA

CDR3 protein: CASRQQGSNEKLFF
CDR3 DNA: TGTGCCAGCAGGCAACAGGGTTCTAATGAAAAACTGTTTTTT
V gene: TRBV28
CDR3 length: 14
J gene: TRBJ1-4
clone size: NA
D gene: NA

CDR3 protein: CASSPRGEQYF
CDR3 DNA: TGTGCCAGCTCACCACGGGGGGAGCAGTACTTC
V gene: TRBV18
CDR3 length: 11
J gene: TRBJ2-7
clone size: NA
D gene: NA

CDR3 protein: CASSSTSGSTYEQYF
CDR3 DNA: TGTGCCAGCAGCTCGACTAGCGGGAGCACCTACGAGCAGTACTTC
V gene: TRBV5-6
CDR3 length: 15
J gene: TRBJ2-7
clone size: NA
D gene: TRBD2

CDR3 protein: CASSLATSGRVNEQYF
CDR3 DNA: TGTGCCAGCAGCTTAGCGACTAGCGGGAGGGTGAACGAGCAGTACTTC
V gene: TRBV7-2
CDR3 length: 16
J gene: TRBJ2-7
clone size: NA
D gene: TRBD2

CDR3 protein: CASSVALLAGEQETQYF
CDR3 DNA: TGTGCCAGCAGCGTAGCTCTGCTAGCGGGGGAACAAGAGACCCAGTACTTC
V gene: TRBV9
CDR3 length: 17
J gene: TRBJ2-5
clone size: NA
D gene: TRBD2

CDR3 protein: CASSRLTNTGELFF
CDR3 DNA: TGCGCCAGCAGCCGACTTACCAACACCGGGGAGCTGTTTTTT
V gene: TRBV5-1
CDR3 length: 14
J gene: TRBJ2-2
clone size: NA
D gene: NA

CDR3 protein: CASSDRSSYNEQFF
CDR3 DNA: TGTGCCAGCAGCGACCGGAGTTCCTACAATGAGCAGTTCTTC
V gene: TRBV14
CDR3 length: 14
J gene: TRBJ2-1
clone size: NA
D gene: NA

CDR3 protein: CASSADRGRSYEQYF
CDR3 DNA: TGTGCCAGCAGCGCGGACAGGGGACGCTCCTACGAGCAGTACTTC
V gene: TRBV11-2
CDR3 length: 15
J gene: TRBJ2-7
clone size: NA
D gene: TRBD1

CDR3 protein: CASSSYGGAHTEAFF
CDR3 DNA: TGTGCCAGCAGTTCCTATGGGGGGGCGCATACTGAAGCTTTCTTT
V gene: TRBV14
CDR3 length: 15
J gene: TRBJ1-1
clone size: NA
D gene: NA

CDR3 protein: CASSLGDSLGEKLFF
CDR3 DNA: TGTGCCAGCAGCTTAGGGGACAGTTTAGGAGAAAAACTGTTTTTT
V gene: TRBV7-9
CDR3 length: 15
J gene: TRBJ1-4
clone size: NA
D gene: TRBD1

CDR3 protein: CAWSVGITNEKLFF
CDR3 DNA: TGTGCCTGGAGTGTTGGTATAACTAATGAAAAACTGTTTTTT
V gene: TRBV30
CDR3 length: 14
J gene: TRBJ1-4
clone size: NA
D gene: NA

CDR3 protein: CASRHKRGSSYEQYF
CDR3 DNA: TGTGCCAGCAGGCACAAGCGGGGAAGCTCCTACGAGCAGTACTTC
V gene: TRBV6-5
CDR3 length: 15
J gene: TRBJ2-7
clone size: NA
D gene: TRBD2

CDR3 protein: CASSRTGSGQPQHF
CDR3 DNA: TGCGCCAGCAGCCGCACAGGGTCGGGTCAGCCCCAGCATTTT
V gene: TRBV5-1
CDR3 length: 14
J gene: TRBJ1-5
clone size: NA
D gene: NA

CDR3 protein: CASSRRNSNQPQHF
CDR3 DNA: TGTGCCAGTAGTCGACGGAATAGCAATCAGCCCCAGCATTTT
V gene: TRBV19
CDR3 length: 14
J gene: TRBJ1-5
clone size: once
D gene: NA

CDR3 protein: CASSLVLAGPNEQFF
CDR3 DNA: TGTGCCAGCAGCTTAGTTCTAGCGGGGCCCAATGAGCAGTTCTTC
V gene: TRBV7-8
CDR3 length: 15
J gene: TRBJ2-1
clone size: once
D gene: TRBD2

CDR3 protein: CASSEVLAGAETQYF
CDR3 DNA: TGTGCCAGCAGTGAAGTCCTAGCGGGAGCAGAGACCCAGTACTTC
V gene: TRBV6-1
CDR3 length: 15
J gene: TRBJ2-5
clone size: NA
D gene: TRBD2

CDR3 protein: CASSRGETQYF
CDR3 DNA: TGCGCCAGCAGCCGGGGGGAGACCCAGTACTTC
V gene: TRBV5-1
CDR3 length: 11
J gene: TRBJ2-5
clone size: NA
D gene: NA

CDR3 protein: CASSPGLAGGGDTFF
CDR3 DNA: TGTGCCAGCAGCCCGGGACTAGCGGGAGGCGGAGACACGTTCTTC
V gene: TRBV7-7
CDR3 length: 15
J gene: TRBJ2-1
clone size: NA
D gene: TRBD2

CDR3 protein: CASRSGTGEFTYEQYF
CDR3 DNA: TGTGCAAGTCGCTCAGGGACAGGGGAATTCACCTACGAGCAGTACTTC
V gene: TRBV12-2
CDR3 length: 16
J gene: TRBJ2-7
clone size: NA
D gene: NA

CDR3 protein: CASSLEVGVGEQYF
CDR3 DNA: TGTGCCAGCAGCTTAGAGGTCGGGGTGGGCGAGCAGTACTTC
V gene: TRBV7-7
CDR3 length: 14
J gene: TRBJ2-7
clone size: once
D gene: NA

CDR3 protein: CASSLGVGSIETQYF
CDR3 DNA: TGTGCCAGCAGCTTGGGAGTCGGATCCATAGAGACCCAGTACTTC
V gene: TRBV5-4
CDR3 length: 15
J gene: TRBJ2-5
clone size: NA
D gene: NA

CDR3 protein: CASSIGRRRAGETQYF
CDR3 DNA: TGTGCCAGTAGTATAGGAAGGCGGAGGGCGGGAGAGACCCAGTACTTC
V gene: TRBV19
CDR3 length: 16
J gene: TRBJ2-5
clone size: NA
D gene: NA

CDR3 protein: CASLARTGTDTQYF
CDR3 DNA: TGTGCCAGCCTTGCTAGGACAGGCACAGATACGCAGTATTTT
V gene: TRBV6-1
CDR3 length: 14
J gene: TRBJ2-3
clone size: NA
D gene: NA

CDR3 protein: CASTTGPHYGYTF
CDR3 DNA: TGTGCCAGCACGACAGGGCCTCACTATGGCTACACCTTC
V gene: TRBV6-1
CDR3 length: 13
J gene: TRBJ1-2
clone size: NA
D gene: TRBD1

CDR3 protein: CASSERGWEGAYEQYF
CDR3 DNA: TGTGCCAGCAGTGAAAGGGGGTGGGAAGGGGCCTACGAGCAGTACTTC
V gene: TRBV2
CDR3 length: 16
J gene: TRBJ2-7
clone size: NA
D gene: NA

CDR3 protein: CASSYGAGNTDTQYF
CDR3 DNA: TGTGCCAGCAGTTACGGGGCAGGGAATACGGATACGCAGTATTTT
V gene: TRBV6-5
CDR3 length: 15
J gene: TRBJ2-3
clone size: NA
D gene: NA

CDR3 protein: CASSGPYEQYF
CDR3 DNA: TGTGCCAGCAGCGGACCCTACGAGCAGTACTTC
V gene: TRBV4-2
CDR3 length: 11
J gene: TRBJ2-7
clone size: NA
D gene: NA

CDR3 protein: CASSVRAMGNGELFF
CDR3 DNA: TGTGCCAGCAGCGTACGGGCCATGGGAAACGGGGAGCTGTTTTTT
V gene: TRBV7-9
CDR3 length: 15
J gene: TRBJ2-2
clone size: NA
D gene: NA

CDR3 protein: CASRSLGGYYEQYF
CDR3 DNA: TGTGCCAGCCGCAGCTTGGGCGGATACTACGAGCAGTACTTC
V gene: TRBV5-6
CDR3 length: 14
J gene: TRBJ2-7
clone size: NA
D gene: NA

CDR3 protein: CASSVTIGELFF
CDR3 DNA: TGCGCCAGCAGCGTGACAATCGGGGAGCTGTTTTTT
V gene: TRBV5-1
CDR3 length: 12
J gene: TRBJ2-2
clone size: once
D gene: NA

CDR3 protein: CASSPGRALQETQYF
CDR3 DNA: TGTGCCAGCTCACCCGGAAGAGCTCTCCAAGAGACCCAGTACTTC
V gene: TRBV18
CDR3 length: 15
J gene: TRBJ2-5
clone size: once
D gene: NA